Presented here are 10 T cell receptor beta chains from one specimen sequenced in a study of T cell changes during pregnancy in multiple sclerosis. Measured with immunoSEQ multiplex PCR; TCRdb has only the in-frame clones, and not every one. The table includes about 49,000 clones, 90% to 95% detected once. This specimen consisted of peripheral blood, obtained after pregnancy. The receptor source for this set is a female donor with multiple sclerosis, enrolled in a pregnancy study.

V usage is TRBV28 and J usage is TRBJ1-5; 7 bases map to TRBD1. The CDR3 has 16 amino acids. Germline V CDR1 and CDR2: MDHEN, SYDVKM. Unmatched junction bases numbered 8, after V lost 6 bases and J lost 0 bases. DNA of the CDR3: TGTGCCAGCAGCCTGACAGGGCATTATAGCAATCAGCCCCAGCATTTT. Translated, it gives CASSLTGHYSNQPQHF.

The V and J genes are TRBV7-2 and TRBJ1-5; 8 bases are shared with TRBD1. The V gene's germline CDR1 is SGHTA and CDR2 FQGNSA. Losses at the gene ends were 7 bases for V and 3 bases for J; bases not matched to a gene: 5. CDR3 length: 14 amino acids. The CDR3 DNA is TGTGCCAGCACCGGGACAGGTGCCAATCAGCCCCAGCATTTT. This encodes CASTGTGANQPQHF.

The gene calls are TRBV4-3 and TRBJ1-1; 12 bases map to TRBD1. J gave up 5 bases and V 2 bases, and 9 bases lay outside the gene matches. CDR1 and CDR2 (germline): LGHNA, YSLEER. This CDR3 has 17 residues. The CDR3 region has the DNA TGCGCCAGCAGCCAATACCGGGACAGGGGGCGAGGTACTGAAGCTTTCTTT. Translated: CASSQYRDRGRGTEAFF.

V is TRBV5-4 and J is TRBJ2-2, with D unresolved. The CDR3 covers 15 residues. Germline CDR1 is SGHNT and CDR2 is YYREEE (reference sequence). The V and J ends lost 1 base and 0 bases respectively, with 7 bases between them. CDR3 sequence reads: CASSLWRPNTGELFF. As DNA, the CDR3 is TGTGCCAGCAGCTTGTGGAGACCGAACACCGGGGAGCTGTTTTTT.

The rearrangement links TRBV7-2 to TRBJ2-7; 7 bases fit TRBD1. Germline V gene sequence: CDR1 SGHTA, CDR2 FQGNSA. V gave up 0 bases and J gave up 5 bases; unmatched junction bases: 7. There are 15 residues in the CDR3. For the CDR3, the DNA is TGTGCCAGCAGCTTAGCCAGGGGGTCTAGGAACGAGCAGTACTTC. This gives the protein CASSLARGSRNEQYF.

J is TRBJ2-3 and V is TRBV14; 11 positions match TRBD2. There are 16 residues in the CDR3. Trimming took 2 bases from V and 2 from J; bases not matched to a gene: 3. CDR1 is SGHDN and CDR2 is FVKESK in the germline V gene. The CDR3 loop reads CASSQTSGGLTDTQYF. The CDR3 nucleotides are TGTGCCAGCAGCCAAACTAGCGGGGGACTCACAGATACGCAGTATTTT.

CDR3 residues: CASSQRDRGVDNEQFF. The DNA of the CDR3 is TGCGCCAGCAGCCAGCGCGACAGGGGTGTTGACAATGAGCAGTTCTTC. V gene TRBV4-3 combines with J gene TRBJ2-1; TRBD1 matches at 8 bases. The V segment lost 3 bases and the J segment 5 bases; nucleotides outside the gene matches: 9. From germline, CDR1 is LGHNA and CDR2 YSLEER. The CDR3 is 16 amino acids.

Written as DNA, the CDR3 is TGTGCCATCAGTGTGGGGGGGGAGAGTAATTCACCCCTCCACTTT. This translates into CAISVGGESNSPLHF. The rearrangement uses TRBV10-3 and TRBJ1-6; possible D gene TRBD1, 5 bases. Trimming took 4 bases from V and 6 from J, leaving 13 bases between them. The CDR3 runs to 15 residues. The germline V gene has CDR1 ENHRY and CDR2 SYGVKD.

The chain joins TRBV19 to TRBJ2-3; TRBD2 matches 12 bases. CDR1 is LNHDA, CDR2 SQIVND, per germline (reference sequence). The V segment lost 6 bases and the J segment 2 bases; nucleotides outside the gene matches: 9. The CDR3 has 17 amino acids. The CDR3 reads CASRKVGLAGNTDTQYF. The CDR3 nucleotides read TGTGCCAGTAGAAAGGTCGGACTAGCGGGGAACACAGATACGCAGTATTTT.

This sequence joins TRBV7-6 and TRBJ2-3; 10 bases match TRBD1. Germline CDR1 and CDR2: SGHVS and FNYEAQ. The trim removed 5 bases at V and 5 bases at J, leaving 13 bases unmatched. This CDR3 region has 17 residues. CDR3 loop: CASSTSRDRGLIDTQYF. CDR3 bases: TGTGCCAGCAGCACCAGCCGGGACAGGGGATTGATAGATACGCAGTATTTT. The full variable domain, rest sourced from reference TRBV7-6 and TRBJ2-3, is GAGVSQSPRYKVTKRGQDVALRCDPISGHVSLYWYRQALGQGPEFLTYFNYEAQQDKSGLPNDRFSAERPEGSISTLTIQRTEQRDSAMYRCASSTSRDRGLIDTQYFGPGTRLTVL.